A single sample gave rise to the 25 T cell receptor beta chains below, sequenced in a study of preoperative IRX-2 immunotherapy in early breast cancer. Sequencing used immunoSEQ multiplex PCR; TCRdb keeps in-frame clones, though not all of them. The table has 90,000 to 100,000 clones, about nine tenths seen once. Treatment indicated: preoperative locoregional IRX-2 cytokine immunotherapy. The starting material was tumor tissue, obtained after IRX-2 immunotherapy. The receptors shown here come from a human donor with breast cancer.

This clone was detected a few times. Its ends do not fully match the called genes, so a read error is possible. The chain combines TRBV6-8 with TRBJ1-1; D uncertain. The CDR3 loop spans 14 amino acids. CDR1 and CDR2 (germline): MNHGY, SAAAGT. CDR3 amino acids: CAISPPGVNTEAFF. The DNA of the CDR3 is TGTGCCATCAGTCCACCTGGGGTGAACACTGAAGCTTTCTTT.

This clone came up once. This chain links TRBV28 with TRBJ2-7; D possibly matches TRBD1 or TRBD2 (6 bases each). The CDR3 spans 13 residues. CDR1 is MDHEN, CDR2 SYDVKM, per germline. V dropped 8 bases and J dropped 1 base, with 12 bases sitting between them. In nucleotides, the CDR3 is TGTGCCAGCCTAGAAGGGGGGTCCTACGAGCAGTACTTC. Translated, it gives CASLEGGSYEQYF.

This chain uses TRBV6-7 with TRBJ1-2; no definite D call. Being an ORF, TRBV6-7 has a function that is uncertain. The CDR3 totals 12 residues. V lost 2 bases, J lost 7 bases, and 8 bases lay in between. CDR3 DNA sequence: TGTGCCAGCAGTTACACATCGGGTGGCTACACCTTC. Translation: CASSYTSGGYTF.

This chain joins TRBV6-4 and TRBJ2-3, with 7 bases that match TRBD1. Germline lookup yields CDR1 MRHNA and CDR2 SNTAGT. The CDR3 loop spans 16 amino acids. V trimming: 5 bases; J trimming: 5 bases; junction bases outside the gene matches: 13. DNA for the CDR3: TGTGCCAGCAGTTTAAAGCGGCGGACAGGAGGAGATACGCAGTATTTT. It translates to CASSLKRRTGGDTQYF.

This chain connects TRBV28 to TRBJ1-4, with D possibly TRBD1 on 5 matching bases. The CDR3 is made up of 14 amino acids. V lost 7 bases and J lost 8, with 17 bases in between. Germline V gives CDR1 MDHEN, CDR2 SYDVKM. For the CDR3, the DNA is TGTGCCAGCACTGTCACTACGCAGGGAGAAAAACTGTTTTTT. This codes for CASTVTTQGEKLFF. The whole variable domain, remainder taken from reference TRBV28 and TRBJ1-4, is DVKVTQSSRYLVKRTGEKVFLECVQDMDHENMFWYRQDPGLGLRLIYFSYDVKMKEKGDIPEGYSVSREKKERFSLILESASTNQTSMYLCASTVTTQGEKLFFGSGTQLSVL.

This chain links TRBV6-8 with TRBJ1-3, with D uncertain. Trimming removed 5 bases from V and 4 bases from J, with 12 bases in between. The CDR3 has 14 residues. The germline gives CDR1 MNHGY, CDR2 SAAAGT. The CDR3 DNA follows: TGTGCCAGCAGTAGGAGACATTTCGGAAACACCATATATTTT. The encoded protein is CASSRRHFGNTIYF.

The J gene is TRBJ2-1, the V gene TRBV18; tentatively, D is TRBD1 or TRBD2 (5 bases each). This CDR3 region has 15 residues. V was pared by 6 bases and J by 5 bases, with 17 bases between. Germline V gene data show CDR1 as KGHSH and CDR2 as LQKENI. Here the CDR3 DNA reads TGTGCCAGCTCGACAATACGGGGCCTCCACAATGAGCAGTTCTTC. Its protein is CASSTIRGLHNEQFF.

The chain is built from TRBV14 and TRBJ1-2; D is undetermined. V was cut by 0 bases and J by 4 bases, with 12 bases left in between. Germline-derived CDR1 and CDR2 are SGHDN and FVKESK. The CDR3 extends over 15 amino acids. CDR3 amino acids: CASSQEGRYGYGYTF. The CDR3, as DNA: TGTGCCAGCAGCCAAGAGGGCAGGTATGGCTATGGCTACACCTTC.

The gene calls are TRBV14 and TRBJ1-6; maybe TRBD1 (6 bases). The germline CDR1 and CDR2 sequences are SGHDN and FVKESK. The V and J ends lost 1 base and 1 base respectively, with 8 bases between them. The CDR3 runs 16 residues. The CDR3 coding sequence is TGTGCCAGCAGCCAAGCGCAGGGGTCCTATAATTCACCCCTCCACTTT. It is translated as CASSQAQGSYNSPLHF.

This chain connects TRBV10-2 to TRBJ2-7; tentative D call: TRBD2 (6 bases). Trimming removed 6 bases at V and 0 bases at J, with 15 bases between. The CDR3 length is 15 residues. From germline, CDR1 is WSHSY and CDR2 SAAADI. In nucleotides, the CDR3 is TGCGCCAGCAGGACCGGGGGAGGTCCCTCCTACGAGCAGTACTTC. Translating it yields CASRTGGGPSYEQYF.

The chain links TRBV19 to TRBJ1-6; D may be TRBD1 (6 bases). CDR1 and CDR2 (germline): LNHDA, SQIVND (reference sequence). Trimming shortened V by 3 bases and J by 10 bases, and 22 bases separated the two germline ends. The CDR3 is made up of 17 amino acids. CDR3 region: CASSIGGSQGSESPLHF. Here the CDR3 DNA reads TGTGCCAGTAGTATTGGGGGCTCACAGGGTTCGGAGTCACCCCTCCACTTT.

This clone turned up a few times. CDR3 protein: CASRQTGSNQPQHF. The DNA of the CDR3 is TGTGCCAGCAGACAGACAGGGTCCAATCAGCCCCAGCATTTT. The V gene is TRBV11-3, the J gene TRBJ1-5; 7 bases map to TRBD1. This CDR3 comprises 14 residues. Germline-derived CDR1 and CDR2 are SGHNT and YENEEA. J gave up 3 bases and V 6 bases, and 5 bases lay outside the gene matches.

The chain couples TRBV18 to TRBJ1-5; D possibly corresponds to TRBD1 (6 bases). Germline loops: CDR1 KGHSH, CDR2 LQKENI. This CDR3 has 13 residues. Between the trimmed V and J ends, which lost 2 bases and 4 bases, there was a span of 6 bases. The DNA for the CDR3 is TGTGCCAGCTCACCAACAGGGAATCAGCCCCAGCATTTT. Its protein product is CASSPTGNQPQHF.

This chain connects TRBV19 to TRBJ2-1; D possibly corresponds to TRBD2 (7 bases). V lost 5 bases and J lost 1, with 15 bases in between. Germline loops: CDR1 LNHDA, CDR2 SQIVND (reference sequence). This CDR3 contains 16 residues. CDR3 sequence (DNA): TGTGCCAGTAGTGCGGGGGCAGCCTTATCCTACAATGAGCAGTTCTTC. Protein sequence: CASSAGAALSYNEQFF.

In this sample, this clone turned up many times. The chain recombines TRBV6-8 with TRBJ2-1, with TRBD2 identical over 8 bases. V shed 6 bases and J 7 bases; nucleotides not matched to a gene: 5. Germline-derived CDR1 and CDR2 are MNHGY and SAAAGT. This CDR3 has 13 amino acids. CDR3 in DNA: TGTGCCAGCAGGAGGGCGGGGGGTAATGAGCAGTTCTTC. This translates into CASRRAGGNEQFF.

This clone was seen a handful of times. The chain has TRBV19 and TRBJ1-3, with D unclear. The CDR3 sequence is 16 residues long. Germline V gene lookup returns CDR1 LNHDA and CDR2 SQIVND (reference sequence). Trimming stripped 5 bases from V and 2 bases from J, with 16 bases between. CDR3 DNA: TGTGCCAGTAGTCCTAGAGTGGAGTATGCTGGAAACACCATATATTTT. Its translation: CASSPRVEYAGNTIYF.

The CDR3 region is CASRLGGSSYEQYF. In DNA, the CDR3 is TGTGCCAGCAGACTGGGGGGGAGCTCCTACGAGCAGTACTTC. This chain joins TRBV6-8 and TRBJ2-7, with 7 bases aligning to TRBD2. The CDR3 consists of 14 residues. After removal of 6 bases from V and 0 bases from J, the junction contained 5 bases not matched to a gene. CDR1 is MNHGY and CDR2 is SAAAGT in the germline V gene.

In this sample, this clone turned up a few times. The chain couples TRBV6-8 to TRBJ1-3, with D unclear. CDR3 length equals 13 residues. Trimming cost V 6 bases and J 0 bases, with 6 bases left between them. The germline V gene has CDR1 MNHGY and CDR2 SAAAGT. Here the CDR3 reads CASRPSSGNTIYF. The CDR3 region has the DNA TGTGCCAGCAGGCCGAGCTCTGGAAACACCATATATTTT.

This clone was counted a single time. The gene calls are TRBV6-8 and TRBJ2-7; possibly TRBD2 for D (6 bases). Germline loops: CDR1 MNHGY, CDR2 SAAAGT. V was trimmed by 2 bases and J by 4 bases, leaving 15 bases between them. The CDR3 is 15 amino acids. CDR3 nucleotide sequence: TGTGCCAGCAGTTACCGCGGGACGGCGCTGTACGAGCAGTACTTC. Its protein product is CASSYRGTALYEQYF.

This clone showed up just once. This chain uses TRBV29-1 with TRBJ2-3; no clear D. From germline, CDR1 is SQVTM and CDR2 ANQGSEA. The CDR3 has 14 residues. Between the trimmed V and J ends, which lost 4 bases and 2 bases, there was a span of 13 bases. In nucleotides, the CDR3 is TGCAGCGTTGGTCCCCGAAGCCCCACAGATACGCAGTATTTT. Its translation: CSVGPRSPTDTQYF.

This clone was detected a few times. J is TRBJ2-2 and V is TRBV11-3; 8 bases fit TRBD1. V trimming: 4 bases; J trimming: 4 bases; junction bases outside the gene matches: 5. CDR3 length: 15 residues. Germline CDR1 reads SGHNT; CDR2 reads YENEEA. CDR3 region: CASSSTGVGTGELFF. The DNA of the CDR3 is TGTGCCAGCAGCTCGACAGGGGTAGGCACCGGGGAGCTGTTTTTT.

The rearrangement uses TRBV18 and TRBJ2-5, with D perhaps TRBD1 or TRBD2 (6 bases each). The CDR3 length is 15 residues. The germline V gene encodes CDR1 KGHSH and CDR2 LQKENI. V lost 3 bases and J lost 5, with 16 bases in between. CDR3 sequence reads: CASSPNQDSGETQYF. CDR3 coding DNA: TGTGCCAGCTCACCGAACCAGGACAGCGGGGAGACCCAGTACTTC.

For the CDR3, the DNA is TGTGCCAGTAGTATGGGTTCCACTAATTCACCCCTCCACTTT. Encoded protein: CASSMGSTNSPLHF. The chain carries TRBV19 and TRBJ1-6; D remains ambiguous. The CDR3 loop spans 14 amino acids. V was shortened by 3 bases and J by 6 bases, with 9 bases between the two germline ends. The V gene's germline CDR1 is LNHDA and CDR2 SQIVND (reference sequence). The variable domain in full, with the rest retrieved from reference TRBV19 and TRBJ1-6, is DGGITQSPKYLFRKEGQNVTLSCEQNLNHDAMYWYRQDPGQGLRLIYYSQIVNDFQKGDIAEGYSVSREKKESFPLTVTSAQKNPTAFYLCASSMGSTNSPLHFGNGTRLTVT.

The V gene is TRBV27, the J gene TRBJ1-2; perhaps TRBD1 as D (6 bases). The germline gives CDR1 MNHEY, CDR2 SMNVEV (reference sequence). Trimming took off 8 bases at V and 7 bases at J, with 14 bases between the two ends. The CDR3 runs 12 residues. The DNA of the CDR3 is TGTGCCAGCGGAGGGGGATATGGTGGCTACACCTTC. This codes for CASGGGYGGYTF.

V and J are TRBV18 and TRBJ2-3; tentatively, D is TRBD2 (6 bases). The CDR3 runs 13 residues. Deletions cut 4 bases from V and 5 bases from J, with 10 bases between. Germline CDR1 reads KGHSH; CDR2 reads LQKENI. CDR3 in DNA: TGTGCCAGCTCACGGCCCGGGGGAGATACGCAGTATTTT. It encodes CASSRPGGDTQYF.